Sequencing of this TCR beta chain was carried out in a study of blood T cells in healthy people across ages. Regarding this clonotype: The antigen is unknown.

Healthy individuals of Caucasian origin from Russia, aged about 6 to 90, served as donors. CDR3 length: 17 amino acids. The V gene's germline CDR1 is SEHNR and CDR2 FQNEAQ (reference sequence). V lost 4 bases to trimming and J lost 8 bases; unmatched junction nucleotides: 10. General study findings and limits: Fewer expanded clones and more diversity marked long-lived versus aged donors.

Combining a sample-barcoded 5' primer with a J-beta primer mix, a second PCR ran for about 7 to 11 cycles. Each sample yielded at least 3 million CDR3-containing paired-end reads. MiXCR was run by TCRdb on the 5' RACE reads, yielding one entry per CDR3 protein. The table lists approximately 810,000 distinct CDR3 sequences, roughly 35% of them singletons. The source material was blood. This sequence originates from a man aged 18 to 29 in good health. This chain connects TRBV7-9 to TRBJ2-4, with 14 bases that match TRBD2. The CDR3 bases are TGTGCCAGCAGCTACGGACTAGCGGGGGGCCCAGGGGACATTCAGTACTTC. Protein sequence: CASSYGLAGGPGDIQYF.